The rows below give T cell receptor beta chains drawn from one sample of a study of regulatory T cells in long-lasting Graves disease. In TCRdb, the multiplex PCR reads were re-called with MiXCR into one record per CDR3 protein. In the table there are some 450,000 distinct CDR3 sequences, less than 25% of which are singletons. The starting material was peripheral blood mononuclear cells (PBMCs), obtained when the disease was refractory, from a patient treated with antithyroid drugs. All receptors come from a female donor with Graves disease. CDR3s leave out the opening cysteine and the closing phenylalanine or tryptophan. Fields, in order: J gene, V gene, CDR3 protein.

TRBJ1-1,TRBV30,AWVDRGGGEAF
TRBJ2-7,TRBV20-1,SARSGQTYEQY
TRBJ2-2,TRBV7-6,ASSLEPSGLTGELF
TRBJ1-1,TRBV2,ASSERGGTYTEAF
TRBJ1-4,TRBV5-1,ASSRSGTLNEKLF
TRBJ2-7,TRBV7-2,ASSLDGRQATSYEQY
TRBJ2-2,TRBV30,AWSKRTTNTGELF
TRBJ1-1,TRBV7-2,ASSGTGVLYTEAF
TRBJ1-4,TRBV9,ASSLSTGRTEKLF
TRBJ2-1,TRBV20-1,SAPREMGRDNEQF
TRBJ1-6,TRBV7-2,ASRPDMSPHLPLH
TRBJ2-5,TRBV18,ASSPPGVETQY
TRBJ1-1,TRBV12-3/TRBV12-4,ASRGRGGMNTEAF
TRBJ1-1,TRBV3-1,ASRLKGAEAF
TRBJ2-3,TRBV28,ASSLAGGPLDTQY
TRBJ1-5,TRBV20-1,SARFGTGMSQPQH
TRBJ1-6,TRBV7-9,ASSSTNWGSSYNSPLH
TRBJ2-7,TRBV12-3/TRBV12-4,ASSFRHSDEQY
TRBJ2-5,TRBV6-2/TRBV6-3,ASSPDRAGETQY
TRBJ2-1,TRBV2,ASSEGFVTYNEQF
TRBJ1-1,TRBV7-9,ASSSNRGTALIGF
TRBJ1-1,TRBV6-1,ASIPGGPPNTEAF
TRBJ2-2,TRBV15,ATSRDSQGTGELF
TRBJ2-5,TRBV12-3/TRBV12-4,ASTSPGGRGETQY
TRBJ1-5,TRBV6-1,ASNTPGAGVGSNQPQH